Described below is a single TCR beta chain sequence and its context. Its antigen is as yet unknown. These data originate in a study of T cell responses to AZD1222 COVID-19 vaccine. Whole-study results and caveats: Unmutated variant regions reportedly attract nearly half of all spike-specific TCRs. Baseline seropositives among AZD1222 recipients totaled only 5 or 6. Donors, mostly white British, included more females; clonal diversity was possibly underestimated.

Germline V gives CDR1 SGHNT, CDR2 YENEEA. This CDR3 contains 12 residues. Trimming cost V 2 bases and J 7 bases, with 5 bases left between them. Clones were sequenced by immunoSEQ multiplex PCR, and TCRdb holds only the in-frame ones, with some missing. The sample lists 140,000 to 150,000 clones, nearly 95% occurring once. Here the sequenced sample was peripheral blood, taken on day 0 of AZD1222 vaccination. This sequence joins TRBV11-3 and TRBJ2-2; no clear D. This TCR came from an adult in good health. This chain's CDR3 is CASSLQHGELFF. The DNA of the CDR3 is TGTGCCAGCAGCTTACAGCACGGGGAGCTGTTTTTT.